This TCR beta chain is drawn from a study of T cells in Graves' hyperthyroidism and ophthalmopathy. Study observations and caveats: Separating ophthalmopathy from stable hyperthyroidism was achieved by a 13 V-J model.

In its sample, this clonotype was seen many times. The antigen remains undetermined. Template material for amplifying TCR beta CDR3 regions consisted of RNA transcripts. TCR CDR3 underwent first-round RT-PCR with the HTBI primer set. TCRdb re-derived calls from the multiplex PCR reads in MiXCR, one entry per CDR3 protein. The table has about 720,000 distinct CDR3 sequences, less than 20% seen once; the top ten hold 8.4%. What was sequenced was blood. The receptor was isolated from a man aged 18 to 30 with Graves' hyperthyroidism.

CDR3 protein: CSARVGVGDTQYF. CDR3 sequence (DNA): TGCAGTGCTAGGGTGGGAGTCGGAGATACGCAGTATTTT. The chain is built from TRBV20-1 and TRBJ2-3, with D possibly matching TRBD2 (5 bases). Germline V CDR1 and CDR2: DFQATT, SNEGSKA (reference sequence). This CDR3 is 13 amino acids long. V lost 3 bases and J 5 bases, leaving 12 bases between the germline ends.